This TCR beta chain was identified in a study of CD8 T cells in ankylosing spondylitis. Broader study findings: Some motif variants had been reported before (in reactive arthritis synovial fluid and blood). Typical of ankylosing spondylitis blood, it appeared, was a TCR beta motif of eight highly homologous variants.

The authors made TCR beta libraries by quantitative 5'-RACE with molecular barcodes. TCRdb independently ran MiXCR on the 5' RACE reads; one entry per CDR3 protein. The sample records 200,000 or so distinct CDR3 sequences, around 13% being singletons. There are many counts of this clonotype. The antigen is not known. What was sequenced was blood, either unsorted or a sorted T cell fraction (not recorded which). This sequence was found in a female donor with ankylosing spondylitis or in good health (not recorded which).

In DNA form, the CDR3 reads TGTGCCAGCAGTGTAGATTACAATGAGCAGTTCTTC. As protein: CASSVDYNEQFF. V is TRBV2 and J is TRBJ2-1, with no clear D. Per the germline V gene, CDR1 is SNHLY and CDR2 is FYNNEI. The CDR3 is made up of 12 amino acids. The V gene lost 4 bases and the J gene lost 4 bases, with 5 bases spanning the gap.